The 31 T cell receptor beta chains presented below share a single source sample, sequenced in a study of CD8 T cells in ankylosing spondylitis. Points from the study as a whole: It appeared that ankylosing spondylitis blood was characterized by a TCR beta motif of fewer than 10 highly homologous variants.

Their antigens are not known. TCRdb used MiXCR to reprocess the 5' RACE reads, holding one entry per CDR3 protein. The sample has fewer than 650,000 distinct CDR3 sequences, more than 9.5% seen once. Sequenced material: blood, either unsorted or a sorted T cell fraction (not recorded which). Every receptor here comes from a male donor with ankylosing spondylitis.

This clonotype was picked up a small number of times. The chain carries TRBV6-1 and TRBJ2-7; 11 nucleotides line up with TRBD2. This CDR3 has 16 amino acids. Trimming cost V 4 bases and J 2 bases; bases outside gene matches: 7. Germline V CDR1 and CDR2: MNHNS, SASEGT. This CDR3 is CASSVTGTSGTYEQYV. The CDR3 DNA reads TGTGCCAGCAGTGTTACCGGGACTAGCGGCACCTACGAGCAGTACGTC.

With regard to this clonotype: Possible read error: a much larger clone is one base away. This chain joins TRBV29-1 and TRBJ2-5; no definite D call. The length of the CDR3 is 12 residues. V lost 6 bases, J lost 3 bases, and 11 bases lay in between. Germline V lookup: CDR1 SQVTM, CDR2 ANQGSEA. The CDR3 DNA sequence: TGCAGCGTCACGACGGGCAAAGAGACCCAGTACTTC. The encoded protein is CSVTTGKETQYF.

CDR3 residues: CASSQRTASGANVLTF. The CDR3 coding sequence is TGTGCCAGCAGCCAGAGGACTGCCTCTGGGGCCAACGTCCTGACTTTC. The chain has TRBV3-1 and TRBJ2-6; perhaps TRBD2 as D (5 bases). This CDR3 spans 16 amino acids. V was trimmed by 3 bases and J by 0 bases, leaving 9 bases between them. CDR1 and CDR2 (germline): LGHDT, YNNKEL (reference sequence).

The table lists this clonotype with a count of one. The CDR3 spells CASSPGDRVDDIQYF. CDR3 DNA: TGTGCCAGCAGCCCTGGGGACAGGGTTGATGACATTCAGTACTTC. The genes are TRBV7-9 and TRBJ2-4, with 9 bases identical to TRBD1. This CDR3 is 15 amino acids long. Unmatched junction bases numbered 10, after V lost 5 bases and J lost 8 bases. CDR1 SEHNR and CDR2 FQNEAQ come from the germline V gene (reference sequence).

This clonotype showed up just a few times. The chain uses TRBV20-1 and TRBJ2-7; D is ambiguous. The CDR3 totals 12 residues. V was shortened by 6 bases and J by 0 bases, with 9 bases between the two germline ends. Germline CDR1 is DFQATT and CDR2 is SNEGSKA (reference sequence). The CDR3 protein is CSARLASYEQYV. CDR3 bases: TGCAGTGCCCGATTAGCCTCCTACGAGCAGTACGTC.

This chain connects TRBV4-1 to TRBJ2-1; 7 bases agree with TRBD1. Germline CDR1 is MGHRA and CDR2 is YSYEKL. CDR3 size: 15 residues. V lost 1 base and J lost 3; bases outside the gene matches: 3. The CDR3: CASSQGQGDYNEQFF. CDR3 DNA sequence: TGCGCCAGCAGCCAAGGTCAGGGGGACTACAATGAGCAGTTCTTC.

This clonotype was seen only a few times. The chain combines TRBV3-1 with TRBJ2-1; 9 bases are shared with TRBD2. CDR3 length: 16 residues. The germline V gene has CDR1 LGHDT and CDR2 YNNKEL (reference sequence). Trimming at V came to 4 bases and at J to 4 bases, leaving 8 bases not matched to a gene. The CDR3 sequence is CASSLGGLATYNEQFF. For the CDR3, the DNA is TGTGCCAGCAGCCTAGGGGGACTAGCTACGTACAATGAGCAGTTCTTC.

This clonotype was recorded a few times. This sequence joins TRBV5-4 and TRBJ2-3; 10 nucleotides match TRBD2. V was clipped by 4 bases and J by 5 bases; unmatched bases: 7. The germline CDR1 and CDR2 sequences are SGHNT and YYREEE (reference sequence). The CDR3 covers 15 residues. The CDR3 sequence is CASSVKREGGDTQYF. For the CDR3, the DNA is TGTGCCAGCAGCGTGAAGCGGGAGGGAGGAGATACGCAGTATTTT.

This clonotype was picked up a small number of times. This chain joins TRBV20-1 and TRBJ1-6; TRBD1 matches at 9 bases. The CDR3 has 15 amino acids. V lost 0 bases, J lost 7 bases, and 4 bases stayed unmatched. In germline, CDR1 is DFQATT, CDR2 SNEGSKA (reference sequence). CDR3 in DNA: TGCAGTGCTAGAGATCTCGGGACAGGGAATTCACCCCTCCACTTT. Its protein is CSARDLGTGNSPLHF.

The chain uses TRBV20-1 and TRBJ2-1; TRBD2 matches at 11 bases. This CDR3 is 17 amino acids long. The junction had 6 bases not matched to a gene; V was cut back by 2 bases and J by 0 bases. CDR1 and CDR2 from the germline V gene are DFQATT and SNEGSKA (reference sequence). In nucleotides, the CDR3 is TGCAGTGCTAGACCCGGGACTAGCGGAGCCTCCTACAATGAGCAGTTCTTC. It translates to CSARPGTSGASYNEQFF.

Note on this clonotype: A much larger clone lies one base from this, so it may be a read error. The gene calls are TRBV5-5 and TRBJ2-2; 11 bases line up with TRBD1. The length of the CDR3 is 15 residues. Trimming removed 4 bases from V and 5 bases from J; junction bases left unmatched: 4. Germline values: CDR1 SGHKS, CDR2 YYEKEE (reference sequence). This CDR3 reads CASSAGTGGTGELFF. The CDR3 bases are TGTGCCAGCAGCGCCGGGACAGGGGGGACCGGGGAGCTGTTTTTT.

V is TRBV9 and J is TRBJ2-1; maybe TRBD2 (5 bases). This CDR3 spans 13 amino acids. CDR1 and CDR2 from the germline V gene are SGDLS and YYNGEE. V gave up 0 bases and J gave up 10 bases, with 11 bases separating them. As DNA, the CDR3 is TGTGCCAGCAGCGTAGAGGCGGGCCCCGAGCAGTTCTTC. Translating it yields CASSVEAGPEQFF.

This clonotype has just a few counts. This CDR3 reads CSVGGMGNQPQHF. CDR3 bases: TGCAGCGTTGGGGGGATGGGCAATCAGCCCCAGCATTTT. The chain combines TRBV29-1 with TRBJ1-5; a weak D match, TRBD1 (5 bases). V was trimmed by 4 bases and J by 2 bases, leaving 9 bases between them. The CDR3 contains 13 residues. Germline CDR1 SQVTM, CDR2 ANQGSEA. Full variable domain (rest looked up from reference TRBV29-1 and TRBJ1-5): SAVISQKPSRDICQRGTSLTIQCQVDSQVTMMFWYRQQPGQSLTLIATANQGSEATYESGFVIDKFPISRPNLTFSTLTVSNMSPEDSSIYLCSVGGMGNQPQHFGDGTRLSIL.

This clonotype was observed a few times. CDR3 nucleotide sequence: TGTGCCAGCAGTTTCCTTAGCGGGAGATCCTACAATGAGCAGTTCTTC. Translation gives CASSFLSGRSYNEQFF. The chain employs TRBV6-4 and TRBJ2-1; 9 bases map to TRBD2. V lost 5 bases, J lost 1 base, and 6 bases stayed unmatched. Germline V gene sequence: CDR1 MRHNA, CDR2 SNTAGT. The length of the CDR3 is 16 residues.

The chain joins TRBV12-3 or TRBV12-4 to TRBJ2-7; possibly TRBD1 for D (6 bases). CDR3 length: 15 residues. The ends were cut back, 2 bases at V and 2 bases at J, with 13 bases in the middle. The CDR3, as DNA: TGTGCCAGCAGTTTAAACATGGGGGCCACCTACGAGCAGTACTTC. Translated, it gives CASSLNMGATYEQYF.

The chain combines TRBV2 with TRBJ1-2; D is possibly TRBD1 (5 bases). From germline, CDR1 is SNHLY and CDR2 FYNNEI. The CDR3 contains 15 residues. V was pared by 5 bases and J by 8 bases, with 21 bases between. CDR3 loop: CASSTTGTAAWGYTF. CDR3 DNA: TGTGCCAGCAGTACAACCGGGACTGCCGCCTGGGGCTACACCTTC.

This clonotype came up a few times. This chain joins TRBV24-1 and TRBJ2-2; D might be TRBD1 (6 bases). V lost 3 bases and J lost 1, with 14 bases in between. CDR3 length equals 17 residues. The V gene's germline CDR1 is KGHDR and CDR2 SFDVKD. The CDR3 sequence: CATSDPPGRGNTGELFF. The CDR3 DNA sequence: TGTGCCACCAGTGATCCCCCCGGCAGGGGGAACACCGGGGAGCTGTTTTTT.

CDR3 sequence reads: CASSESRIYGYTF. CDR3 DNA sequence: TGTGCCAGCAGTGAATCCAGAATCTATGGCTACACCTTC. V and J are TRBV2 and TRBJ1-2; D gene unclear. Trimming took off 2 bases at V and 4 bases at J, with 8 bases between the two ends. The length of the CDR3 is 13 residues. Germline V gives CDR1 SNHLY, CDR2 FYNNEI.

This clonotype was detected a few times. The chain recombines TRBV20-1 with TRBJ2-3; a possible D gene is TRBD2 (6 bases). Germline V gives CDR1 DFQATT, CDR2 SNEGSKA (reference sequence). CDR3 length: 16 amino acids. V was pared by 1 base and J by 6 bases, with 20 bases between. CDR3 loop: CSARADGSGAGDTQYF. The CDR3 region has the DNA TGCAGTGCTAGAGCCGACGGTTCGGGAGCTGGGGATACGCAGTATTTT.

The chain employs TRBV10-1 and TRBJ2-7; TRBD2 agrees at 10 bases. V dropped 3 bases and J dropped 5; count of bases not matched to a gene: 7. This CDR3 is 15 amino acids long. Germline V gene lookup returns CDR1 WNHNN and CDR2 SYGVQD (reference sequence). The CDR3 protein is CASSEYELAGNEQYF. The CDR3 coding sequence is TGCGCCAGCAGTGAATACGAACTAGCGGGAAACGAGCAGTACTTC.

The chain carries TRBV5-1 and TRBJ2-2; 12 bases match TRBD1. J gave up 2 bases and V 10 bases, and 6 bases lay outside the gene matches. CDR1 SGHRS and CDR2 YFSETQ come from the germline V gene. The CDR3 runs to 15 residues. CDR3 coding DNA: TGCGCCTCACAGGGGACAGGGGGCAACACCGGGGAGCTGTTTTTT. Residues: CASQGTGGNTGELFF.

This clonotype was seen a few times. The CDR3 nucleotides are TGTGCCAGCAGTCAGTTGAACACTGAAGCTTTCTTT. Encoded protein: CASSQLNTEAFF. This rearrangement joins TRBV6-1 to TRBJ1-1; D is ambiguous. V was pared by 5 bases and J by 0 bases, with 4 bases between. From germline, CDR1 is MNHNS and CDR2 SASEGT. This CDR3 is 12 amino acids long.

This rearrangement joins TRBV27 to TRBJ2-1; 8 bases are a match to TRBD2. V lost 5 bases to trimming and J lost 3 bases; unmatched junction nucleotides: 12. Per germline, CDR1 MNHEY and CDR2 SMNVEV (reference sequence). This CDR3 comprises 17 residues. CDR3 sequence reads: CASSTSRGSGSYNEQFF. The CDR3 DNA reads TGTGCCAGCAGTACCTCCCGGGGGAGCGGGAGCTACAATGAGCAGTTCTTC.

This clonotype came up a few times. The chain links TRBV5-1 to TRBJ2-5; unclear D gene. Germline V gene lookup returns CDR1 SGHRS and CDR2 YFSETQ. Trimming cost V 1 base and J 2 bases, with 12 bases left between them. The CDR3 has 15 residues. CDR3 loop: CASSLRFASQETQYF. The CDR3 DNA sequence: TGCGCCAGCAGCTTGAGGTTCGCGTCTCAAGAGACCCAGTACTTC.

The chain links TRBV5-1 to TRBJ1-1; D perhaps matches TRBD1 (5 bases). The germline V and J ends were trimmed by 2 bases and 0 bases, with 8 bases remaining between them. Germline V gene data show CDR1 as SGHRS and CDR2 as YFSETQ. CDR3 size: 14 residues. The CDR3: CASSFMTVNTEAFF. DNA for the CDR3: TGCGCCAGCAGCTTCATGACAGTGAACACTGAAGCTTTCTTT.

With respect to this clonotype: A junction end diverges from the germline sequence, so it may reflect a read error. The chain carries TRBV2 and TRBJ2-4; 7 nucleotides agree with TRBD2. Germline lookup yields CDR1 SNHLY and CDR2 FYNNEI. CDR3 size: 15 residues. CDR3 loop: CASSWREWPNNIQYF. CDR3 DNA sequence: TGTGCCAGCAGTTGGCGGGAGTGGCCCAATAACATTCAGTACTTC.

This clonotype came up a few times. The chain is built from TRBV4-1 and TRBJ1-3, with a weak D call TRBD1 (5 bases). V gave up 0 bases and J gave up 3 bases, with 15 bases separating them. The CDR3 has 17 amino acids. Germline CDR1 and CDR2: MGHRA and YSYEKL. CDR3 sequence: CASSQDRRGMGGNTIYF. The CDR3 coding sequence is TGCGCCAGCAGCCAAGATCGTAGGGGTATGGGTGGAAACACCATATATTTT.

V is TRBV5-1 and J is TRBJ2-7; TRBD2 matches 12 bases. The germline CDR1 and CDR2 sequences are SGHRS and YFSETQ. Losses at the gene ends were 0 bases for V and 4 bases for J; bases not matched to a gene: 2. The CDR3 extends over 15 amino acids. As DNA, the CDR3 is TGCGCCAGCAGCTTGGAAGGGACTAGCGGGTACGAGCAGTACGTC. Its protein product is CASSLEGTSGYEQYV.

In DNA, the CDR3 is TGTGCCAGCAGTCCAGACAGGGTCGCGAACACTGAAGCTTTCTTT. Translating gives CASSPDRVANTEAFF. The chain joins TRBV12-3 or TRBV12-4 to TRBJ1-1, with 7 nucleotides matching TRBD1. V dropped 5 bases and J dropped 1; count of bases not matched to a gene: 7. The CDR3 contains 15 residues.

This clonotype was counted only a few times. The chain is built from TRBV7-8 and TRBJ2-2; D gene ambiguous. Looked up from germline, CDR1 is SGHVS and CDR2 is FQNEAQ. The ends were cut back, 5 bases at V and 4 bases at J, with 17 bases in the middle. The CDR3 sequence is 16 residues long. The CDR3 sequence: CASSTIRAGSTGELFF. The CDR3 DNA sequence: TGTGCCAGCAGCACGATCCGGGCCGGCAGCACCGGGGAGCTGTTTTTT.

This clonotype was counted a few times. The chain couples TRBV15 to TRBJ1-2; 9 nucleotides agree with TRBD1. CDR1 and CDR2 from the germline V gene are LNHNV and YYDKDF (reference sequence). The CDR3 has 17 amino acids. V was pared by 0 bases and J by 6 bases, with 11 bases of the junction left unmatched. CDR3 in DNA: TGTGCCACCAGCAGAGATCGGTCCACAGGGGGCCGGGATGGCTACACCTTC. Protein sequence: CATSRDRSTGGRDGYTF. The full variable domain, with the rest looked up from reference TRBV15 and TRBJ1-2, is DAMVIQNPRYQVTQFGKPVTLSCSQTLNHNVMYWYQQKSSQAPKLLFHYYDKDFNNEADTPDNFQSRRPNTSFCFLDIRSPGLGDTAMYLCATSRDRSTGGRDGYTFGSGTRLTVV.